Sequencing of this T cell receptor beta chain was carried out in a study of early stage breast cancer tumors. Study context: Among around 12 ER+/PR+/HER2- tumors, eight were ductal, four lobular.

The CDR3 is 15 residues long. Germline V gene sequence: CDR1 LNHDA, CDR2 SQIVND (reference sequence). The V end was cut by 6 bases, the J end by 6 bases, with 18 bases between. Profiled with immunoSEQ multiplex PCR; TCRdb holds only in-frame clones, not every one. Here the sample spans roughly 5,000 clones, 55% to 75% being singletons. The source of this sequence is a person between 55 and 69 years old with breast cancer. The sequenced sample was breast tumor tissue. The chain combines TRBV19 with TRBJ2-1, with D uncertain. The CDR3 nucleotides are TGTGCCAGTAGAGTAGGGCGCTTGGGCGGCAATGAGCAGTTCTTC. Amino acids: CASRVGRLGGNEQFF.